The rows below give T cell receptor beta chains drawn from one sample of a study of EBV T-cell therapy then PD-1 blockade in nasopharyngeal carcinoma. Their antigens remain unidentified. Clones were read by immunoSEQ multiplex PCR, and TCRdb kept only the in-frame ones, dropping some. The data hold 15,000 to 20,000 clones, with approximately 88% observed a single time. Sequencing was performed on CD8+ T cells from blood, taken at day 0 from a patient whose treatment included autologous EBV-specific T cells and nivolumab. These receptor sequences come from a man aged 40-49 years with nasopharyngeal carcinoma. CDR3s include the opening cysteine and the closing phenylalanine or tryptophan.

V: TRBV10-2; CDR3: CATLPTGEFGQPQHF
V: TRBV6-6; CDR3: CASSYSRSGTGELFF
V: TRBV4-3; CDR3: CASSQWTSGAYEQYF
V: TRBV7-9; CDR3: CASSSRPGWETQYF
V: TRBV11-1; CDR3: CASRPTDGTDTQYF
V: TRBV2; CDR3: CASSARQGTNEQFF
V: TRBV4-1; CDR3: CASSHLTGGYGYTF
V: TRBV3-1/TRBV3-2; CDR3: CASSPWTSGEYYEQYF
V: TRBV9; CDR3: CASTAYGTGDTGELFF
V: TRBV6-4; CDR3: CASSDDVGQGGNEQFF
V: TRBV7-9; CDR3: CASSLGDSPLYNEQFF
V: TRBV6-5; CDR3: CASSYRGGKGETQYF
V: TRBV9; CDR3: CASSAGGYEQYF
V: TRBV9; CDR3: CASSPGGTAYNEQFF
V: TRBV4-2; CDR3: CASSRTSGGPLSDTQYF
V: TRBV27; CDR3: CASSLRAVHQPQHF
V: TRBV27; CDR3: CASSPQPTNEKLFF
V: TRBV7-8; CDR3: CASSARGPGTGELFF
V: TRBV4-3; CDR3: CASSQTARDGNQPQHF
V: TRBV12-3/TRBV12-4; CDR3: CASSLVGQPQAFF
V: TRBV19; CDR3: CASRSGSYNEQFF
V: TRBV4-2; CDR3: CASSQDLAGGTDTQYF
V: TRBV15; CDR3: CATSNSGDLRNEQFF
V: TRBV4-3; CDR3: CASSQNTEAFF
V: TRBV27; CDR3: CASSIQGNQPQHF
V: TRBV5-4; CDR3: CASSFTGGANEQYF
V: TRBV6-5; CDR3: CASSRQGAQEKLFF
V: TRBV6-2/TRBV6-3; CDR3: CASSYRGNEYEQYF
V: TRBV4-1; CDR3: CASSQDPSADYEQYF
V: TRBV28; CDR3: CASKQTALGYGYTF
V: TRBV23-1; CDR3: CASSQSGIYFSGNTIYF
V: TRBV7-2; CDR3: CASSLRSAFANTGELFF
V: TRBV5-5; CDR3: CASRRAHSGANVLTF
V: TRBV6-5; CDR3: CASSLTRVVSYEQYF
V: TRBV24-1; CDR3: CATSVGALPYEQFF
V: TRBV2; CDR3: CASMISGGFYEQYF
V: TRBV6-5; CDR3: CASRRTTSSYEQYF
V: TRBV4-2; CDR3: CASSQDSSISGANVLTF
V: TRBV6-4; CDR3: CASSDSRAGGNEQFF
V: TRBV24-1; CDR3: CATSDNLGTVYGQYF
V: TRBV18; CDR3: CASSPTSGGARGETQYF
V: TRBV19; CDR3: CASSNSPSWGPNTEAFF
V: TRBV7-2; CDR3: CASSLDSSNQPQHF
V: TRBV4-2; CDR3: CASSQVTVYNEQFF
V: TRBV9; CDR3: CASSVRDSPYEQYF
V: TRBV2; CDR3: CASRGQEAFF
V: TRBV6-2/TRBV6-3; CDR3: CASSSTIAGGPGETQYF
V: TRBV6-4; CDR3: CASSDGGADNEQFF
V: TRBV27; CDR3: CASKVGNTEAFF
V: TRBV7-3; CDR3: CASSPGQGSRYGYTF
V: TRBV7-8; CDR3: CASSLEAGDEQFF
V: TRBV7-6; CDR3: CASSLAPLGGTGNTIYF